The source of this T cell receptor (beta chain) is a study of CD8 T cells in Susac syndrome. Whole-study context: Patients with Susac syndrome were therapy-naive, on corticosteroids, or on intravenous immunoglobulin alone at the time that blood was drawn.

The study's findings and limits: The CD4+ T cell repertoires in Susac syndrome did not show any clonal expansion.

cDNA came from around 0.5 to 1 ug RNA primed by random hexamers. TCRdb recomputed calls from the immunoSEQ multiplex PCR reads with MiXCR, one row per CDR3 protein. The sample carries under 200,000 distinct CDR3 sequences, over 75% recorded once. About this clonotype: The antigen is undetermined.

Diagnostic criteria defined recently for definite or probable disease were met by the Susac syndrome patients. FACS enriched CD8+ TEMRA cells, while bulk CD8+ and CD4+ were negatively isolated. The source is a human donor with Susac syndrome. The sample was CD4+ T cells from PBMCs.

The CDR3 nucleotides read TGTGCCATCAGGGGACAGGCCAACATGAACACTGAAGCTTTCTTT. Its translation: CAIRGQANMNTEAFF. The chain recombines TRBV10-3 with TRBJ1-1; TRBD1 matches 8 bases. The ends lost 6 bases at V and 0 bases at J; junction bases unmatched: 6. Germline lookup yields CDR1 ENHRY and CDR2 SYGVKD. This CDR3 is built from 15 residues.